A selection of T cell receptor beta chains follows, all from one sample in a study of radiotherapy plus CTLA-4 blockade in lung cancer. Using immunoSEQ multiplex PCR, the repertoire was profiled, and TCRdb retains in-frame clones only, with some absent. The data show roughly 50,000 clones, 70% to 80% seen once. Sample: peripheral blood, taken from a patient treated with radiotherapy plus ipilimumab. The receptors shown here come from a human donor with non-small cell lung cancer who had stable disease on radiotherapy plus ipilimumab. The CDR3 runs from the conserved cysteine through the conserved F or W.

v_call cdr3_aa
TRBV7-9 CASSPLLGGRDGYTF
TRBV9 CASSATTATGNTIYF
TRBV5-6 CASSLGARGRETQYF
TRBV6-1 CASSDRQGGYSNQPQHF
TRBV14 CASSQDPINEQFF
TRBV7-3 CASSRTGTAETQYF
TRBV28 CASSFIFGTYGYTF
TRBV29-1 CSAVEDYGYTF
TRBV6-5 CASSYSGARSYEQYF
TRBV6-5 CASSSRNPANYGYTF
TRBV19 CASSMRGVGAEAFF
TRBV9 CASSVEPAVVSSYNSPLHF
TRBV30 CAWSLGRQPRNQPQHF
TRBV11-3 CASSFARGTEAFF
TRBV27 CASSLMRGGNTIYF
TRBV19 CASSRRQGGGNQPQHF
TRBV6-1 CASSTQAGQGPEAFF
TRBV28 CASIWQKSSPLHF